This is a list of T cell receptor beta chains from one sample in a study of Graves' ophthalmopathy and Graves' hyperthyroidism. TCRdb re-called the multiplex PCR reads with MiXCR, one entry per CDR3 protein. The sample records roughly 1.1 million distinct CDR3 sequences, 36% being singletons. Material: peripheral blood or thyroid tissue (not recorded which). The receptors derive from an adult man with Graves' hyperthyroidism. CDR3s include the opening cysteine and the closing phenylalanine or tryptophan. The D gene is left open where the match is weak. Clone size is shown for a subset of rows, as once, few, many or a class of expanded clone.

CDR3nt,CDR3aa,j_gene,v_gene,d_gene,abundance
TGTGCCAGCAGGGACAGGGTAGTTGGCGAGCAGTACTTC,CASRDRVVGEQYF,TRBJ2-7,TRBV6-6,TRBD1,many
TGTGCCAGCAGAAGACTAGCGGTGAACACCGGGGAGCTGTTTTTT,CASRRLAVNTGELFF,TRBJ2-2,TRBV2,TRBD2,.
TGTGCCAGCAGCCTTGGGGACAGTGCAACTAATGAAAAACTGTTTTTT,CASSLGDSATNEKLFF,TRBJ1-4,TRBV9,TRBD1,.
TGTGCCAGCAGCCCGGACAGATCAGAGGAAAAACTGTTTTTT,CASSPDRSEEKLFF,TRBJ1-4,TRBV7-9,.,few
TGTGCCATCAGTTATCAGGGTGGACATCAGCCCCAGCATTTT,CAISYQGGHQPQHF,TRBJ1-5,TRBV10-3,.,.
TGTGCCAGCAGTGAAGGTAACTCGGACGAGCAGTACTTC,CASSEGNSDEQYF,TRBJ2-7,TRBV7-9,.,.
TGTGCCAGCAACCTACCGGGACAGGGCTTCTACGAGCAGTACTTC,CASNLPGQGFYEQYF,TRBJ2-7,TRBV6-1,TRBD1,.
TGTGCCAGCAGCTTAACTGGGAAATCCTACGAGCAGTACTTC,CASSLTGKSYEQYF,TRBJ2-7,TRBV7-9,.,many
TGTGCCAGCAGCTCCCGGGACGTTTCCTACGAGCAGTACTTC,CASSSRDVSYEQYF,TRBJ2-7,TRBV9,.,few
TGTGCCAGCAGGGGGGGAGTGGCCGAGCAGTACTTC,CASRGGVAEQYF,TRBJ2-7,TRBV5-6,.,many
TGCAGTGTTCCGGGACCGGGCGAGCAGTACTTC,CSVPGPGEQYF,TRBJ2-7,TRBV20-1,.,.
TGTGCCAGTAGTTCGCGAGGGGGACAGGGTTCCTACGAGCAGTACTTC,CASSSRGGQGSYEQYF,TRBJ2-7,TRBV19,TRBD1,many
TGTGCCGCGGCGGGACAGGGGCTCTCCTACGAGCAGTACTTC,CAAAGQGLSYEQYF,TRBJ2-7,TRBV10-3,TRBD1,many
TGCGCCAGCAGTGAGACATCGAACACTGAAGCTTTCTTT,CASSETSNTEAFF,TRBJ1-1,TRBV10-2,.,few
TGTGCCAGTAGTATGGGGGGGCGAGGGAATCAGCCCCAGCATTTT,CASSMGGRGNQPQHF,TRBJ1-5,TRBV19,.,many